The rows below give T cell receptor beta chains drawn from one sample of a study of tumor and adjacent non-tumor tissue in lung cancer. From the multiplex PCR reads, TCRdb called clonotypes with MiXCR, one entry per CDR3 protein. The repertoire holds fewer than 120,000 distinct CDR3 sequences, with roughly 84% as singletons. The sample consisted of lung tumor tissue. The source is a man between 65 and 85 years old with non-small cell lung cancer. Both conserved end residues are part of each CDR3. D genes are given only for firm matches. Part of the rows lack a size; the others show once, few, many or a class for expanded clones.

v_gene: TRBV7-9
abundance: NA
d_gene: NA
j_gene: TRBJ2-5
CDR3aa: CAGSLVVRGRETQYF
CDR3nt: TGTGCCGGCAGCTTAGTCGTGAGGGGCCGTGAGACCCAGTATTTC

v_gene: TRBV20-1
abundance: NA
d_gene: TRBD1
j_gene: TRBJ1-1
CDR3aa: CNADPDREENTEAFF
CDR3nt: TGCAATGCCGACCCCGACAGGGAGGAGAACACTGAAGCTTTCTTT

v_gene: TRBV6-5
abundance: NA
d_gene: TRBD1
j_gene: TRBJ2-3
CDR3aa: CASSHQDRGTDTQYF
CDR3nt: TGTGCCAGCAGTCACCAGGACAGGGGAACAGATACTCAGTATTTT

v_gene: TRBV6-5
abundance: NA
d_gene: NA
j_gene: TRBJ2-7
CDR3aa: CASGYVMRTYEQYF
CDR3nt: TGTGCCAGCGGTTACGTGATGCGGACTTACGAGCAGTACTTC

v_gene: TRBV4-3
abundance: NA
d_gene: NA
j_gene: TRBJ2-7
CDR3aa: CTSSHTTKWFHEHYF
CDR3nt: TGCACCAGCAGCCACACCACCAAGTGGTTCCACGAACATTACTTC

v_gene: TRBV4-1
abundance: NA
d_gene: NA
j_gene: TRBJ2-3
CDR3aa: CASSQEFGTYASTDTQYF
CDR3nt: TGCGCCAGCAGCCAAGAATTCGGCACCTACGCAAGCACGGATACGCAGTATTTT

v_gene: TRBV11-3
abundance: NA
d_gene: NA
j_gene: TRBJ2-2
CDR3aa: CASSLRLVTTPGELFF
CDR3nt: TGTGCCAGCAGCTTAAGGCTAGTGACAACACCGGGGGAGCTGTTTTTT

v_gene: TRBV11-3
abundance: NA
d_gene: NA
j_gene: TRBJ2-7
CDR3aa: CDSSLTVGAYEQYF
CDR3nt: TGTGACAGCAGCCTAACGGTGGGGGCCTACGAGCAGTACTTC

v_gene: TRBV6-1
abundance: NA
d_gene: NA
j_gene: TRBJ2-1
CDR3aa: CVSSESPGVSYNEQFF
CDR3nt: TGTGTCAGCAGTGAAAGTCCCGGGGTCTCCTACAATGAGCAGTTCTTC

v_gene: TRBV11-2
abundance: many
d_gene: NA
j_gene: TRBJ2-1
CDR3aa: CASSLNDAYEQFF
CDR3nt: TGTGCCAGCAGCTTAAATGATGCCTATGAGCAGTTCTTC

v_gene: TRBV5-4
abundance: NA
d_gene: NA
j_gene: TRBJ2-5
CDR3aa: CASSILKGITRETQYF
CDR3nt: TGTGCGAGCAGCATACTCAAGGGGATAACGAGAGAGACCCAGTACTTC

v_gene: TRBV11-1
abundance: few
d_gene: NA
j_gene: TRBJ2-7
CDR3aa: CASSLGDRGPSYEQYF
CDR3nt: TGTGCCAGCAGCTTAGGAGACCGGGGTCCCTCCTACGAGCAGTACTTC

v_gene: TRBV6-2/TRBV6-3
abundance: NA
d_gene: NA
j_gene: TRBJ2-7
CDR3aa: CASSYSTAGAGYEHYF
CDR3nt: TGTGCCAGCAGTTACTCGACGGCAGGGGCCGGCTACGAGCACTACTTC

v_gene: TRBV11-2
abundance: once
d_gene: TRBD2
j_gene: TRBJ2-1
CDR3aa: CASSPLGISGDYNEQFF
CDR3nt: TGTGCCAGCAGCCCCCTAGGGATTAGCGGGGACTACAATGAGCAGTTCTTC

v_gene: TRBV7-9
abundance: NA
d_gene: NA
j_gene: TRBJ2-1
CDR3aa: CTSNPSGSGNNEQFF
CDR3nt: TGTACCAGCAACCCCTCCGGGAGCGGAAACAATGAGCAGTTCTTC

v_gene: TRBV12-3/TRBV12-4
abundance: once
d_gene: NA
j_gene: TRBJ2-2
CDR3aa: CAISRVGGQNTGELFF
CDR3nt: TGTGCCATCAGTCGCGTGGGGGGGCAAAACACCGGGGAGCTGTTTTTT

v_gene: TRBV20-1
abundance: NA
d_gene: NA
j_gene: TRBJ2-7
CDR3aa: CSARGIRDMVKNEQYF
CDR3nt: TGCAGTGCTAGAGGGATTAGGGACATGGTTAAAAACGAGCAGTACTTC

v_gene: TRBV18
abundance: NA
d_gene: NA
j_gene: TRBJ1-1
CDR3aa: CARSPRMTGGVYTEAFF
CDR3nt: TGTGCCAGGTCACCAAGGATGACAGGTGGGGTTTACACTGAAGCCTTCTTT

v_gene: TRBV4-1
abundance: NA
d_gene: TRBD1
j_gene: TRBJ2-7
CDR3aa: CASSLEDRVSYEQYF
CDR3nt: TGCGCCAGCAGCCTGGAAGACAGGGTCTCCTACGAGCAGTACTTC

v_gene: TRBV6-2/TRBV6-3
abundance: many
d_gene: NA
j_gene: TRBJ1-1
CDR3aa: CASSYSSQGAFF
CDR3nt: TGTGCCAGCAGTTACTCGAGTCAGGGAGCTTTCTTT

v_gene: TRBV6-2/TRBV6-3
abundance: once
d_gene: TRBD1
j_gene: TRBJ2-3
CDR3aa: CASSHYQGEREHTQYF
CDR3nt: TGTGCCAGTAGTCACTATCAGGGGGAGAGGGAGCATACGCAGTATTTT

v_gene: TRBV5-6
abundance: once
d_gene: NA
j_gene: TRBJ2-7
CDR3aa: CASSSNMGNFRYEQYF
CDR3nt: TGTGCCAGCAGCTCTAACATGGGGAACTTTAGGTACGAGCAATACTTC

v_gene: TRBV6-1
abundance: NA
d_gene: NA
j_gene: TRBJ2-7
CDR3aa: CASSETQGTMEQYF
CDR3nt: TGTGCCAGTAGTGAAACACAGGGAACAATGGAGCAGTACTTC

v_gene: TRBV4-1
abundance: NA
d_gene: NA
j_gene: TRBJ2-5
CDR3aa: CASIRLGVANQETQYF
CDR3nt: TGCGCCAGCATCCGCTTAGGAGTAGCGAATCAAGAGACCCAGTACTTC

v_gene: TRBV20-1
abundance: NA
d_gene: NA
j_gene: TRBJ1-3
CDR3aa: CNVREAWRGNTIYF
CDR3nt: TGCAATGTTAGAGAGGCATGGAGAGGAAACACCATATATTTT

v_gene: TRBV14
abundance: few
d_gene: NA
j_gene: TRBJ1-5
CDR3aa: CASSPGGSGEREPQHF
CDR3nt: TGTGCCAGCAGCCCTGGGGGTAGCGGGGAAAGAGAGCCCCAGCATTTT

v_gene: TRBV11-2
abundance: NA
d_gene: NA
j_gene: TRBJ1-3
CDR3aa: CVGSHTGTPGNTIYF
CDR3nt: TGTGTCGGCAGCCACACCGGGACCCCTGGAAACACCATATATTTT

v_gene: TRBV4-3
abundance: NA
d_gene: NA
j_gene: TRBJ2-7
CDR3aa: CASRQGIYSYEQYF
CDR3nt: TGTGCCAGCAGGCAAGGGATTTACTCCTACGAGCAGTACTTC

v_gene: TRBV12-5
abundance: NA
d_gene: NA
j_gene: TRBJ1-5
CDR3aa: CASGLAAGSHPQHF
CDR3nt: TGTGCTAGTGGCCTTGCCGCTGGCAGTCACCCCCAGCATTTT

v_gene: TRBV15
abundance: few
d_gene: NA
j_gene: TRBJ2-5
CDR3aa: CATSRDLGGAGETQYF
CDR3nt: TGTGCCACCAGCAGAGATCTTGGGGGCGCGGGAGAGACCCAGTACTTC

v_gene: TRBV12-3/TRBV12-4
abundance: NA
d_gene: TRBD1
j_gene: TRBJ1-6
CDR3aa: CANTSGTGGYNSPLYF
CDR3nt: TGTGCCAACACCTCAGGGACAGGGGGCTATAATTCACCCCTCTACTTT

v_gene: TRBV6-2/TRBV6-3
abundance: NA
d_gene: NA
j_gene: TRBJ2-2
CDR3aa: CASEVSGTYTGELFF
CDR3nt: TGTGCCAGCGAGGTTAGTGGGACTTACACCGGGGAGCTGTTTTTT

v_gene: TRBV14
abundance: many
d_gene: TRBD2
j_gene: TRBJ2-1
CDR3aa: CASSQVGGSHDEQFF
CDR3nt: TGTGCCAGCAGCCAAGTTGGCGGGAGTCACGATGAGCAGTTCTTC

v_gene: TRBV11-2
abundance: NA
d_gene: NA
j_gene: TRBJ2-5
CDR3aa: CTSSLGGLRETQYF
CDR3nt: TGTACCAGTAGCTTAGGAGGACTCCGGGAGACCCAATACTTC

v_gene: TRBV5-4
abundance: NA
d_gene: NA
j_gene: TRBJ2-2
CDR3aa: CACTRIRETGELFF
CDR3nt: TGTGCCTGCACCCGGATTAGGGAGACCGGGGAGCTGTTTTTT

v_gene: TRBV11-2
abundance: NA
d_gene: NA
j_gene: TRBJ2-7
CDR3aa: CACSLAFMSFYEQYF
CDR3nt: TGTGCCTGCAGCTTAGCCTTTATGTCCTTCTACGAACAGTACTTC

v_gene: TRBV5-1
abundance: NA
d_gene: NA
j_gene: TRBJ2-1
CDR3aa: CVGSLEGRKEGEQFF
CDR3nt: TGCGTCGGCAGCTTGGAGGGACGAAAGGAGGGAGAGCAGTTCTTC

v_gene: TRBV6-1
abundance: NA
d_gene: NA
j_gene: TRBJ1-2
CDR3aa: CACNSISNYGYTF
CDR3nt: TGTGCCTGCAACTCGATTTCTAACTATGGCTACACCTTC

v_gene: TRBV29-1
abundance: NA
d_gene: NA
j_gene: TRBJ1-1
CDR3aa: CGVFGQGTKTETLF
CDR3nt: NA

v_gene: TRBV20-1
abundance: NA
d_gene: NA
j_gene: TRBJ1-3
CDR3aa: CSAREAGRGNIIYF
CDR3nt: TGTAGTGCTAGAGAGGCAGGGAGAGGAAACATCATATATTTT

v_gene: TRBV5-4
abundance: many
d_gene: NA
j_gene: TRBJ2-1
CDR3aa: CASSPAGSYNEQFF
CDR3nt: TGTGCCAGCAGCCCCGCGGGTTCCTACAATGAGCAGTTCTTC

v_gene: TRBV5-5
abundance: NA
d_gene: NA
j_gene: TRBJ1-2
CDR3aa: CTSSFGVNYGYTF
CDR3nt: TGTACCAGCAGTTTTGGCGTGAACTATGGCTACACCTTC

v_gene: TRBV20-1
abundance: NA
d_gene: NA
j_gene: TRBJ1-5
CDR3aa: CSADDGGVGQPQHF
CDR3nt: TGCAGTGCTGACGATGGAGGAGTCGGGCAGCCCCAGCATTTT

v_gene: TRBV29-1
abundance: once
d_gene: NA
j_gene: TRBJ1-2
CDR3aa: CSIEEYVKDHTNYGYTF
CDR3nt: TGCAGCATTGAAGAGTACGTTAAGGACCATACTAACTATGGCTACACCTTC

v_gene: TRBV11-3
abundance: NA
d_gene: NA
j_gene: TRBJ2-7
CDR3aa: CAICSMTGAYEQYF
CDR3nt: TGTGCCATCTGCTCAATGACGGGAGCCTACGAGCAGTATTTC

v_gene: TRBV29-1
abundance: NA
d_gene: TRBD2
j_gene: TRBJ2-7
CDR3aa: CSVFGASGTTYEQYF
CDR3nt: TGCAGCGTGTTTGGGGCTAGCGGGACTACCTATGAGCAGTACTTC

v_gene: TRBV12-3/TRBV12-4
abundance: NA
d_gene: NA
j_gene: TRBJ2-2
CDR3aa: CTSSYQPNTGELLF
CDR3nt: TGTACCAGCAGTTACCAACCGAACACCGGGGAGCTGTTGTTT

v_gene: TRBV7-8
abundance: many
d_gene: TRBD1
j_gene: TRBJ1-6
CDR3aa: CASSRDTGQTYNSPLHF
CDR3nt: TGTGCCAGCAGCCGAGATACGGGACAGACTTATAATTCACCCCTCCACTTT

v_gene: TRBV6-1
abundance: many
d_gene: NA
j_gene: TRBJ2-5
CDR3aa: CASSESAAGRETQYF
CDR3nt: TGTGCCAGCAGTGAAAGCGCTGCGGGGCGGGAGACCCAGTACTTC

v_gene: TRBV29-1
abundance: NA
d_gene: NA
j_gene: TRBJ2-7
CDR3aa: CSVCGMAGGGIEYF
CDR3nt: TGCAGCGTCTGCGGAATGGCCGGCGGTGGGATAGAGTACTTC

v_gene: TRBV7-3
abundance: NA
d_gene: NA
j_gene: TRBJ2-3
CDR3aa: CASGSQGDTQYF
CDR3nt: TGTGCCAGCGGCTCACAGGGCGATACGCAGTATTTT

v_gene: TRBV29-1
abundance: NA
d_gene: NA
j_gene: TRBJ2-4
CDR3aa: CSVEDLVGQPIDIQYF
CDR3nt: TGCAGCGTTGAAGATCTAGTCGGACAACCAATTGACATTCAGTACTTC

v_gene: TRBV4-1
abundance: once
d_gene: NA
j_gene: TRBJ1-2
CDR3aa: CASSPNSGRGYTF
CDR3nt: TGCGCCAGCAGCCCAAACAGTGGCAGAGGCTACACCTTT

v_gene: TRBV9
abundance: few
d_gene: TRBD2
j_gene: TRBJ2-1
CDR3aa: CASNIGLVSEQFF
CDR3nt: TGTGCCAGCAACATAGGACTAGTTAGCGAGCAGTTCTTC